This T cell receptor beta chain was sequenced during a study of shared clonotypes between healthy human individuals. Only in-frame clones appear in the TCRdb table, and some are missing; sequencing was by immunoSEQ multiplex PCR. The top ten clones hold less than 0.15% of a sample with more than 2 million clones, 90% to 97% of them seen once. The split of CD4+ cells yielded CD45RA+ naive and CD45RA-negative memory subsets. Overall study results and limits: Shared clonotypes across all four donors exceeded non-shared ones in generation probability. Across subsets, estimated richness was generally greater for naive than for memory populations. Expectations were that clonotype sharing among donors would be affected by sequencing depth.

With respect to this clone: Antigen: not known.

V lost 4 bases and J 0 bases, leaving 13 bases between the germline ends. CDR1 is SGHRS, CDR2 YFSETQ, per germline. The CDR3 spans 15 residues. J is TRBJ2-5 and V is TRBV5-1, with D possibly TRBD2 on 5 matching bases. This TCR was sampled from a man between 18 and 29 years old in good health. Material: naive CD4+ T cells sorted from blood. Sample subset: CD45RA+ positively selected. CDR3 nucleotide sequence: TGCGCCAGCAGCCCCCTGGCGCGGGACCAAGAGACCCAGTACTTC. Its protein product is CASSPLARDQETQYF.